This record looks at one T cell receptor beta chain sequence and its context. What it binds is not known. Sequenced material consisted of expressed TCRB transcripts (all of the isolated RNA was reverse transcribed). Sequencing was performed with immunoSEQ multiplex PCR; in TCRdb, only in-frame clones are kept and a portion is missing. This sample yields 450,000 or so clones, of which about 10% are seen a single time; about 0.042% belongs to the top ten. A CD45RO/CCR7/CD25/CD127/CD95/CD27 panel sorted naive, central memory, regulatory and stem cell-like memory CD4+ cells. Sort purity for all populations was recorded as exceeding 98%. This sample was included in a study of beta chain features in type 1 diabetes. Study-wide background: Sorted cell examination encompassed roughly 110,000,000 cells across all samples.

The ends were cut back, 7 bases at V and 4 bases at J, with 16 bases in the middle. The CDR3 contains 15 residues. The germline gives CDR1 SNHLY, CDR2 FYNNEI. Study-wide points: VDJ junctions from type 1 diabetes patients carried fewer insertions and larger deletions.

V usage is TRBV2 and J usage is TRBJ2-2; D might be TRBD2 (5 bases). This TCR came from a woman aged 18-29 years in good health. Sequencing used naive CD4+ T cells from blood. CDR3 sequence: CASTVEGSGTGELFF. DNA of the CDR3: TGTGCCAGCACGGTAGAGGGTTCGGGCACCGGGGAGCTGTTTTTT.